This TCR beta chain comes out of a study of blood T cell repertoires in COVID-19. Study summary: T cells, B-cell-depleted T cells, or PBMCs provided the cDNA or gDNA that served as material.

V dropped 1 base and J dropped 6 bases, with 9 bases sitting between them. This CDR3 contains 14 residues. Germline-derived CDR1 and CDR2 are MNHNS and SASEGT. This clone was counted between two and nine times. Source study methods: Researchers report that nucleated cell counts were estimated from reference gene primer amplification. Measured with immunoSEQ multiplex PCR; TCRdb has only the in-frame clones, and not every one. For V, J and clone size, that table is used; D and trimming come from the DNA. The sample yields some 700,000 clones, about 90% seen once. The source material was peripheral blood. This TCR was recovered from a woman in her late teens or twenties with acute or convalescent COVID-19. V and J are TRBV6-1 and TRBJ2-2; no firm D call. CDR3 bases: TGTGCCAGCAGTGAAGGGGCAGAAGCCGGGGAGCTGTTTTTT. This codes for CASSEGAEAGELFF.